This T cell receptor (beta chain) emerged from a study of blood T cell repertoires in COVID-19. Study-level information: Sites in the United States, Italy and Spain provided acute and convalescent COVID-19 samples. Sources were T cells, B-cell-depleted T cells, or PBMCs; the material itself was cDNA or gDNA.

Per the authors' pipeline: By means of reference gene primer amplification, nucleated cell counts were estimated. Produced via immunoSEQ multiplex PCR; TCRdb's table is partial and in-frame only. V, J and clone size reflect that table, while D and trimming were determined from the DNA. Of approximately 77,000 clones in the sample, more than 80% were seen once. This CDR3 has 15 residues. Germline CDR1 reads MNHEY; CDR2 reads SVGEGT. With 6 bases clipped from V and 5 bases from J, the junction kept 9 bases outside the gene matches. Sequenced input: peripheral blood. This chain links TRBV6-2 or TRBV6-3 with TRBJ2-2, with 7 bases that match TRBD1. This TCR came from a woman in her 70s with acute or convalescent COVID-19. The CDR3 DNA sequence: TGTGCCAGCAGCCGAGGACAGGTGGATACCGGGGAGCTGTTTTTT. This codes for CASSRGQVDTGELFF.